This T cell receptor (beta chain) was identified in a study of shared clonotypes between healthy human individuals. For the study at large: The study used three CD4 naive, three CD4 memory, two CD8 naive and one CD8 memory plate per donor.

The V gene's germline CDR1 is MDHEN and CDR2 SYDVKM. Trimming took off 7 bases at V and 7 bases at J, with 14 bases between the two ends. The CDR3 totals 13 residues. It was around 190 ng DNA, some 30,000 T cell genomes, that sorted-subset replicate PCRs used. Clones were read by immunoSEQ multiplex PCR, and TCRdb kept only the in-frame ones, dropping some. This sample has approximately 500,000 clones, with almost 97% found just once. The source of this sequence is a young woman in good health. The rearrangement links TRBV28 to TRBJ2-1, with D possibly being TRBD2 (5 bases). Sequenced input: naive CD4+ T cells sorted from blood. Indicated subset: CD45RA+ positively selected. The CDR3: CASTLPDFNEQFF. Here the CDR3 DNA reads TGTGCCAGCACTCTTCCGGACTTTAATGAGCAGTTCTTC. Filled out from reference TRBV28 and TRBJ2-1, the complete variable domain reads DVKVTQSSRYLVKRTGEKVFLECVQDMDHENMFWYRQDPGLGLRLIYFSYDVKMKEKGDIPEGYSVSREKKERFSLILESASTNQTSMYLCASTLPDFNEQFFGPGTRLTVL.